This T cell receptor beta chain derives from a study of blood T cell repertoires in COVID-19. The wider study: Collection of acute and convalescent COVID-19 samples took place in the United States, Italy and Spain. The analysed material was cDNA or gDNA that came from T cells, B-cell-depleted T cells, or PBMCs.

This CDR3 has 17 amino acids. Trimming took 3 bases from V and 2 from J; bases not matched to a gene: 11. In the original analysis: Nucleated cell counts were estimated from reference gene primer amplification. The protocol was immunoSEQ multiplex PCR, while the TCRdb copy is restricted to in-frame clones and leaves out a portion. V, J and clone size are those of that table, while D and trimming were read from the DNA. The data contain tens of thousands of clones, around 86% of them singletons. The chain carries TRBV23-1 and TRBJ2-7, with TRBD1 matching 9 bases. TRBV23-1 is noted as an ORF with a role that remains uncertain. The sequence was obtained from a woman older than 75 with acute or convalescent COVID-19. Sequencing was done on a sample of peripheral blood. The DNA for the CDR3 is TGCGCCAGCAGTCACGAGCCCGACAGGGGGTGCCCCTACGAGCAGTACTTC. Translated: CASSHEPDRGCPYEQYF.